These 6 T cell receptor beta chains were all obtained from the same sample, sequenced in a study of T cell responses to AZD1222 COVID-19 vaccine. Generated by immunoSEQ multiplex PCR, the TCRdb table keeps only in-frame clones and is missing some. The data show about 140,000 clones, with 91% seen just once and roughly 7.6% held by the top ten. The input for sequencing was peripheral blood, taken 28 days after the second dose of the MenACWY control vaccine. These TCRs come from an adult who received the MenACWY meningococcal vaccine as a control.

The chain links TRBV4-3 to TRBJ2-7; D is undetermined. Germline CDR1 and CDR2: LGHNA and YSLEER. V lost 2 bases and J 2 bases, leaving 13 bases between the germline ends. The CDR3 consists of 15 residues. The CDR3 nucleotides are TGCGCCAGCAGCCAATCATTAGTTGCCGCCTACGAGCAGTACTTC. Protein product: CASSQSLVAAYEQYF.

The rearrangement joins TRBV28 to TRBJ2-1, with a tentative D call TRBD2 (6 bases). Germline V gene lookup returns CDR1 MDHEN and CDR2 SYDVKM. The CDR3 runs 13 residues. CDR3 sequence reads: CVTGDTSYNEQFF. The DNA of the CDR3 is TGTGTGACGGGAGATACCTCCTACAATGAGCAGTTCTTC.

CDR3 region: CASSVDWAAKAFF. The CDR3 nucleotides read TGTGCCAGCAGCGTAGACTGGGCCGCTAAAGCTTTCTTT. The chain carries TRBV9 and TRBJ1-1; D not resolved. The germline V and J ends were trimmed by 0 bases and 9 bases, with 12 bases remaining between them. The germline gives CDR1 SGDLS, CDR2 YYNGEE. The CDR3 contains 13 residues.

The rearrangement joins TRBV11-1 to TRBJ2-7; no definite D call. CDR1 SGHAT and CDR2 FQDESV come from the germline V gene (reference sequence). The V end was cut by 4 bases, the J end by 0 bases, with 4 bases between. The CDR3 covers 12 residues. CDR3 amino acids: CASSWNSYEQYF. As DNA, the CDR3 is TGTGCCAGCAGCTGGAACTCCTACGAGCAGTACTTC.

The chain uses TRBV6-5 and TRBJ1-1; 11 bases line up with TRBD1. Germline assignment: CDR1 MNHEY and CDR2 SVGAGI. V gave up 6 bases and J gave up 3 bases; unmatched junction bases: 3. The CDR3 extends over 14 amino acids. CDR3 in amino acids: CASRSGQGDTEAFF. CDR3 nucleotides: TGTGCCAGCAGATCGGGACAGGGGGACACTGAAGCTTTCTTT.

The V and J genes are TRBV19 and TRBJ1-5; 8 nucleotides match TRBD1. The germline V gene has CDR1 LNHDA and CDR2 SQIVND (reference sequence). The CDR3 has 16 amino acids. V shed 5 bases, J shed 4 bases, and the junction held 10 bases outside the gene matches. The CDR3 protein is CASSRLGQAGNQPQHF. The CDR3, as DNA: TGTGCCAGTAGTCGCCTGGGACAGGCGGGGAATCAGCCCCAGCATTTT. Complete variable domain (other parts from reference TRBV19 and TRBJ1-5): DGGITQSPKYLFRKEGQNVTLSCEQNLNHDAMYWYRQDPGQGLRLIYYSQIVNDFQKGDIAEGYSVSREKKESFPLTVTSAQKNPTAFYLCASSRLGQAGNQPQHFGDGTRLSIL.